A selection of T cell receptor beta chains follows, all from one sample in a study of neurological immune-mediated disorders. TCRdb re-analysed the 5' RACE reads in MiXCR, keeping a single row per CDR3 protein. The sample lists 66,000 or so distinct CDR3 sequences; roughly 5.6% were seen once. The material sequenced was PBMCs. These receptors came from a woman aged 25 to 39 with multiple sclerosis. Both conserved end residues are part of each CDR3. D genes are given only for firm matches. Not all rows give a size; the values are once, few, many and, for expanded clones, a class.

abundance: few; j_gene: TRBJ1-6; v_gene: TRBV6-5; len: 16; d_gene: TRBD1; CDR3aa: CASSYSGTGNNSPLNF; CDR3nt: TGTGCCAGCAGTTACTCGGGGACAGGAAATAATTCACCCCTCAACTTT
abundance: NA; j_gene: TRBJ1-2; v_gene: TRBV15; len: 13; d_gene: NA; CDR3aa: CATSRGKGFGYTF; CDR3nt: TGTGCCACCAGCAGAGGAAAGGGTTTTGGCTACACCTTC
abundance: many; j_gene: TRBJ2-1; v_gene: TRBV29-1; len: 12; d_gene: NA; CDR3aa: CSAKSSSGEQFF; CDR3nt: TGCAGCGCCAAATCCAGCTCGGGTGAGCAGTTCTTC
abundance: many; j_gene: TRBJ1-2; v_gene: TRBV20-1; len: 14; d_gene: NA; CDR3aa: CSATQSGVGYGYTF; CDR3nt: TGCAGTGCTACACAATCCGGGGTAGGATATGGCTACACCTTC
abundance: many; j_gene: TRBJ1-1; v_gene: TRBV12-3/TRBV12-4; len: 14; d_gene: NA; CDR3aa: CASIIRQEGTEAFF; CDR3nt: TGTGCCAGCATTATCAGACAGGAGGGCACTGAAGCTTTCTTT
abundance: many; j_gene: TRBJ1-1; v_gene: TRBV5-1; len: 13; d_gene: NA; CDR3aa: CASSLQGNTEAFF; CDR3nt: TGCGCCAGCAGCTTGCAGGGCAACACTGAAGCTTTCTTT
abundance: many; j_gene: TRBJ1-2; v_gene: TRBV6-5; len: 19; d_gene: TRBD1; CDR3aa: CASSYSGARPTRGNYGYTF; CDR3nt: TGTGCCAGCAGTTACTCCGGCGCAAGGCCTACCAGGGGGAACTATGGCTACACCTTC
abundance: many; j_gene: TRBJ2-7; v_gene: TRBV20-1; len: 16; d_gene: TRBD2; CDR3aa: CSARNLAGISSYEQYF; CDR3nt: TGCAGTGCTAGAAACCTAGCGGGTATAAGCTCCTACGAGCAGTACTTC
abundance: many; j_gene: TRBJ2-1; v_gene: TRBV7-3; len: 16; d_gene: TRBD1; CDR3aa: CASSPGTGGAYNEQFF; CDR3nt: TGTGCCAGCAGCCCAGGGACAGGGGGCGCCTACAATGAGCAGTTCTTC
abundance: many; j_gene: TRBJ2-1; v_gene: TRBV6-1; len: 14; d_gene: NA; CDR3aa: CASSRGSLTNEQFF; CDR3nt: TGTGCCAGCAGTCGAGGGAGTTTAACGAATGAGCAGTTCTTC
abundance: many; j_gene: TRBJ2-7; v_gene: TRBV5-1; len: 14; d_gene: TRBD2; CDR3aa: CASSLDGGGNEQYF; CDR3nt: TGCGCCAGCAGCTTGGACGGGGGGGGGAACGAGCAGTACTTC
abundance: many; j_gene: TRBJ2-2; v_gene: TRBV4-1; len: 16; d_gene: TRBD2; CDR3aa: CASSHGGGLNTGELFF; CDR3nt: TGCGCCAGCAGCCATGGCGGGGGGCTGAACACCGGGGAGCTGTTTTTT
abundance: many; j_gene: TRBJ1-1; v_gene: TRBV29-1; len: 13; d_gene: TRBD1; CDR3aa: CSVGRGGNTEAFF; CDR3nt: TGCAGCGTTGGGAGAGGGGGCAACACTGAAGCTTTCTTT
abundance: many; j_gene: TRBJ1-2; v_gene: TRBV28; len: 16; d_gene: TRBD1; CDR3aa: CASSPPRTGYFRGYTF; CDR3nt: TGTGCCAGCAGTCCCCCCCGGACAGGGTACTTCCGTGGCTACACCTTC
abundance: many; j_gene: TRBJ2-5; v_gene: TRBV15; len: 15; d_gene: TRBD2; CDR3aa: CATSRDEAGEETQYF; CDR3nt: TGTGCCACCAGCAGAGATGAAGCGGGGGAAGAGACCCAGTACTTC
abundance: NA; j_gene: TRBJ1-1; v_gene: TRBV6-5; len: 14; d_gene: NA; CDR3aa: CASSYRGSGTEAFF; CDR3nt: TGTGCCAGCAGTTATCGAGGGAGCGGCACTGAAGCTTTCTTT
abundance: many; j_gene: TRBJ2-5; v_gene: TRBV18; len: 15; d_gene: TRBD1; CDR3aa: CASSSEQGAGETQYF; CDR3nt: TGTGCCAGCTCATCAGAACAGGGGGCTGGAGAGACCCAGTACTTC
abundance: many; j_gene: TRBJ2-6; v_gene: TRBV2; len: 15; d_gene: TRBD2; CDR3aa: CASTGRTSGANVLTF; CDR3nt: TGTGCCAGCACCGGGAGGACGTCTGGGGCCAACGTCCTGACTTTC
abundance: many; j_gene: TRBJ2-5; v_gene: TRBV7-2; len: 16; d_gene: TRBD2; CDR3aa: CASSLGWAGGQETQYF; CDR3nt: TGTGCCAGCAGCTTAGGATGGGCGGGGGGGCAGGAGACCCAGTACTTC
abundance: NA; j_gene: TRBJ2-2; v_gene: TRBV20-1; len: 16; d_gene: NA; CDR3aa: CSARRGTGKLTGELFF; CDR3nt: TGCAGTGCTCGCAGGGGAACAGGGAAATTGACCGGGGAGCTGTTTTTT
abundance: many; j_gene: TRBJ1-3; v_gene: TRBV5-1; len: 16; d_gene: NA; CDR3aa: CASSLEGGSNGNTIYF; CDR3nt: TGCGCCAGCAGCTTGGAGGGGGGTTCGAATGGAAACACCATATATTTT
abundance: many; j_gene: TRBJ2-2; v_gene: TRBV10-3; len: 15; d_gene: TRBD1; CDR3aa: CATQRQGANTGELFF; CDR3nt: TGTGCCACCCAAAGACAGGGAGCGAACACCGGGGAGCTGTTTTTT
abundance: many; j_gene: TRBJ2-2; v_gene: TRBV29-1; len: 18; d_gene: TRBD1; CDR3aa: CSVEGTGGPDLNTGELFF; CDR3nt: TGCAGCGTTGAAGGGACAGGGGGCCCCGATTTGAACACCGGGGAGCTGTTTTTT
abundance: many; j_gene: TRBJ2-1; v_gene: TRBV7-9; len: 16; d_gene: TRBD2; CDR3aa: CASSLAETSGVNEQFF; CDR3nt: TGTGCCAGCAGCTTAGCTGAGACTAGCGGAGTTAATGAGCAGTTCTTC
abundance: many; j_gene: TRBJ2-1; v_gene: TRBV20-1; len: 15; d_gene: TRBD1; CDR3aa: CSAITWDRVNNEQFF; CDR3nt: TGCAGTGCGATAACGTGGGACAGGGTGAACAATGAGCAGTTCTTC
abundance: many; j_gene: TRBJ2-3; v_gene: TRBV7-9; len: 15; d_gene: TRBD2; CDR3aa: CASSLTSGHTDTQYF; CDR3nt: TGTGCCAGCAGCTTGACTAGCGGTCACACAGATACGCAGTATTTT
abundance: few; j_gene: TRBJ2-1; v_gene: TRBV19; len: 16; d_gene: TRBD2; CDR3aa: CASSASPSGGRNEQFF; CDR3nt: TGTGCCAGTAGTGCCTCTCCTAGCGGGGGGCGCAATGAGCAGTTCTTC
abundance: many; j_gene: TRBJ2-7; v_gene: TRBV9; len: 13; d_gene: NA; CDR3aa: CASSGDKPYEQYF; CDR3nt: TGTGCCAGCAGCGGAGACAAGCCCTACGAGCAGTACTTC
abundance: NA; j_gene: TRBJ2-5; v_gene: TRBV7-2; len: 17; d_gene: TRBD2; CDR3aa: CASSLVLWGGDVETQYF; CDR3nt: TGTGCCAGCAGCTTAGTGCTTTGGGGGGGGGATGTAGAGACCCAGTACTTC
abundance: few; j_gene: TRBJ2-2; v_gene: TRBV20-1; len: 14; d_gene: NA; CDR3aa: CSALPGANTGELFF; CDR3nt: TGCAGTGCTCTTCCGGGGGCTAACACCGGGGAGCTGTTTTTT
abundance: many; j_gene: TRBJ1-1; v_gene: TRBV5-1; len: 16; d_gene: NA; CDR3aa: CASSLGVSVKLTEAFF; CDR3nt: TGCGCCAGCAGCTTGGGTGTTTCGGTCAAGCTCACTGAAGCTTTCTTT
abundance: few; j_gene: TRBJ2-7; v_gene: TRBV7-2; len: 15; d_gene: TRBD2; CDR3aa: CASSYTRGATYEQYF; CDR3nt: TGTGCCAGCAGCTATACGCGGGGGGCTACCTACGAGCAGTACTTC
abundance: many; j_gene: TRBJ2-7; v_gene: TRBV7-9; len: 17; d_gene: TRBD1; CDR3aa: CASSLGISRDSTYEQYF; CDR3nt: TGTGCCAGCAGCTTAGGAATCTCACGGGACAGCACCTACGAGCAGTACTTC
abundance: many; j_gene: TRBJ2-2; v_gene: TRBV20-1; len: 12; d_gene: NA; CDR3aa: CSARGGPGELFF; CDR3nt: TGCAGTGCTAGGGGGGGGCCCGGGGAGCTGTTTTTT
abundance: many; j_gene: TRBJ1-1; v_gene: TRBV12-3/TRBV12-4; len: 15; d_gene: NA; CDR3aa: CASSPSTVLNTEAFF; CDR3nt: TGTGCCAGCAGTCCTTCGACAGTCTTGAACACTGAAGCTTTCTTT